This T cell receptor (beta chain) was sequenced for a study of cytomegalovirus exposure and HLA in healthy donors. PCR used 60 Vbeta primers and 13 Jbeta primers. As originally analysed: A later analysis counted 65 million to 90 million unique TCR beta chains, around 12 million shared. Method: immunoSEQ multiplex PCR; TCRdb's copy keeps in-frame clones and lacks some. V and J calls and clone size are given by that table; D and trimming were obtained from the DNA. The table records 150,000 to 200,000 clones, 70% to 85% of them present only once. This CDR3 is built from 13 residues. Germline V CDR1 and CDR2: SQVTM, ANQGSEA. Trimming left V 1 base short and J 3 bases short, with 7 bases between. This clone has a handful of counts.

Source material: PBMCs. The receptor was derived from a man between 18 and 35 years old in good health and CMV-seronegative. The V and J genes are TRBV29-1 and TRBJ2-1, with D possibly TRBD2 on 6 matching bases. CDR3 nucleotide sequence: TGCAGCGTTGAAGGGGGGGACTACAATGAGCAGTTCTTC. Translated: CSVEGGDYNEQFF.